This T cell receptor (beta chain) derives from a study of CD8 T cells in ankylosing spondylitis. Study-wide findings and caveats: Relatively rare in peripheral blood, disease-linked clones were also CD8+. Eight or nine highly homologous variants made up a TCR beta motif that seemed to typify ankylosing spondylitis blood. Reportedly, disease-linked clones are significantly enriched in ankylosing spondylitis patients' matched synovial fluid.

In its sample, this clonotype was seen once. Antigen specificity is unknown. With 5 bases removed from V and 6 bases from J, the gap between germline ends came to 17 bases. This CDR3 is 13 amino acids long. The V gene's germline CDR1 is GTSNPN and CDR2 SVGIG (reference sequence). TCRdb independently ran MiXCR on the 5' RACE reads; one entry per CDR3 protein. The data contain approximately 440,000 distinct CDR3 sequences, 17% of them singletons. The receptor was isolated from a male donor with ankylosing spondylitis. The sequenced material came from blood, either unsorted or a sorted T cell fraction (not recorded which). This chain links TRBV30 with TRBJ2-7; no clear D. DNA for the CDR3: TGTGCCTGGGCTCCTCATGGGCTGTTCGAGCAGTACTTC. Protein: CAWAPHGLFEQYF. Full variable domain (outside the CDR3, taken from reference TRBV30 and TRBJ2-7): SQTIHQWPATLVQPVGSPLSLECTVEGTSNPNLYWYRQAAGRGLQLLFYSVGIGQISSEVPQNLSASRPQDRQFILSSKKLLLSDSGFYLCAWAPHGLFEQYFGPGTRLTVT.